This TCR beta chain was documented in a study of chemoradiotherapy in HPV16-positive cancers. Overall study findings and caveats: Non-HPV-specific T cells did not expand in tumors during treatment, whereas candidate HPV-specific clones and E7-related motifs did.

Clones were read by immunoSEQ multiplex PCR, and TCRdb kept only the in-frame ones, dropping some. The sample comprises around 13,000 clones, about 88% of which are singletons, and 22% rests with the top ten. Germline CDR1 SGHRS, CDR2 YFSETQ. The CDR3 totals 14 residues. The V segment lost 7 bases and the J segment 5 bases; nucleotides outside the gene matches: 9. For this clone: Its antigen is undetermined.

This chain links TRBV5-1 with TRBJ1-1; 9 bases are a match to TRBD1. Here the sequenced sample was blood, taken from a patient who underwent chemoradiotherapy. The TCR was taken from a human donor with HPV-associated anogenital cancer. The CDR3 loop is CASGLGQGGTEAFF. For the CDR3, the DNA is TGCGCCAGCGGGCTGGGACAGGGAGGTACTGAAGCTTTCTTT.